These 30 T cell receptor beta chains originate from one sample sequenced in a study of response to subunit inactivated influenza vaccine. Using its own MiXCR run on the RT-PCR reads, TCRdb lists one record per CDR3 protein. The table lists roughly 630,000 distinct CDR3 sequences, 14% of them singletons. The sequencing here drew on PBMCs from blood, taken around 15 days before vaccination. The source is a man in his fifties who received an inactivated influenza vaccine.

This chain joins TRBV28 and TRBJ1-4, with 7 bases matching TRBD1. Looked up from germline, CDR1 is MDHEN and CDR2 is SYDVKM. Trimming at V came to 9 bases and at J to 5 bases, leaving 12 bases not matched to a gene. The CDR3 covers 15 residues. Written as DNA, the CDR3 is TGTGCCAGTACTGAAAGGGGGCAGGGGAATGAAAAACTGTTTTTT. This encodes CASTERGQGNEKLFF.

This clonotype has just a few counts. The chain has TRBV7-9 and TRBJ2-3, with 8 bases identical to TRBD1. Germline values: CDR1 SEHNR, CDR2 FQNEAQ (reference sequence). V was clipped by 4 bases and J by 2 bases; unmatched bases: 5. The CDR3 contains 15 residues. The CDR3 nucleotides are TGTGCCAGCAGCTCGGGACAGGATCTCACAGATACGCAGTATTTT. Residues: CASSSGQDLTDTQYF.

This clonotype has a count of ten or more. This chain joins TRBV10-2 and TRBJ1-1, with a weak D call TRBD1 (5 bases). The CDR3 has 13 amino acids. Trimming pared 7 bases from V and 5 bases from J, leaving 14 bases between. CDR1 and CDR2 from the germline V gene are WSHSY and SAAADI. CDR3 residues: CASMAGGGTEAFF. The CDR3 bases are TGCGCCAGCATGGCGGGGGGAGGGACTGAAGCTTTCTTT.

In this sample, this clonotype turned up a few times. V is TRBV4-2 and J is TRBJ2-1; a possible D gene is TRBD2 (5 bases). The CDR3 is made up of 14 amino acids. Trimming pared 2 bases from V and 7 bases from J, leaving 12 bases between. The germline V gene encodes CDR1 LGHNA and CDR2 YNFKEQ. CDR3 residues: CASSQTEGENEQFF. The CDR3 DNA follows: TGTGCCAGCAGCCAAACAGAGGGAGAAAATGAGCAGTTCTTC.

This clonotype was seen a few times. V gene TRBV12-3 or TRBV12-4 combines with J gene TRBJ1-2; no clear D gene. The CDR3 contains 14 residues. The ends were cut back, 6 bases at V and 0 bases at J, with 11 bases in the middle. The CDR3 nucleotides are TGTGCCAGCAGAAAGGCTGGAGCTAACTATGGCTACACCTTC. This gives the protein CASRKAGANYGYTF.

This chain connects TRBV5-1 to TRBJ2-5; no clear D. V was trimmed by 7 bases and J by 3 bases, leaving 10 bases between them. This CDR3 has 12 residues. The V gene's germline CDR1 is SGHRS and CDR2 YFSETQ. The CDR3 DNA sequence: TGCGCCAGCCGACTGGGAAAAGAGACCCAGTACTTC. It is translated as CASRLGKETQYF. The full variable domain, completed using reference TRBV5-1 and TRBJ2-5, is KAGVTQTPRYLIKTRGQQVTLSCSPISGHRSVSWYQQTPGQGLQFLFEYFSETQRNKGNFPGRFSGRQFSNSRSEMNVSTLELGDSALYLCASRLGKETQYFGPGTRLLVL.

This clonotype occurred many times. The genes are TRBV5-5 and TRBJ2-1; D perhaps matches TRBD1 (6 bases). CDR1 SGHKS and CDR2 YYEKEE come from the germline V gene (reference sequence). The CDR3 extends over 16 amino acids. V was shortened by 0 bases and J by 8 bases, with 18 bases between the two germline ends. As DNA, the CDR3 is TGTGCCAGCAGCTTGGAAGGTCTGGGGGCTTCCGATGAGCAGTTCTTC. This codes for CASSLEGLGASDEQFF.

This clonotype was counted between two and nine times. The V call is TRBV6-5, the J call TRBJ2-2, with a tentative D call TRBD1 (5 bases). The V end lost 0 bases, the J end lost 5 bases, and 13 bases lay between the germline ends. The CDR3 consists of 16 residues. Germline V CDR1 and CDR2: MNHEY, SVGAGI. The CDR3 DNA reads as TGTGCCAGCAGTTACTCGCAAGGGGCAAGGACCGGGGAGCTGTTTTTT. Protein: CASSYSQGARTGELFF.

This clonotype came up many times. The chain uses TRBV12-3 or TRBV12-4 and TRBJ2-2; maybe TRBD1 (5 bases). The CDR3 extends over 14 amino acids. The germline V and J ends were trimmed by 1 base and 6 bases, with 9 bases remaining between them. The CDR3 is CASSLGGAAGELFF. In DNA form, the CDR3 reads TGTGCCAGCAGTTTAGGTGGGGCGGCCGGGGAGCTGTTTTTT.

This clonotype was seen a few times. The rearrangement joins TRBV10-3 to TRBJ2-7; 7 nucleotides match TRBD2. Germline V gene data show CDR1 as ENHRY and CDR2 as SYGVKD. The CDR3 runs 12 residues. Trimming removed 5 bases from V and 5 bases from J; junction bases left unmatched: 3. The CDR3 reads CAISLREDEQYF. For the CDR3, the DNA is TGTGCCATCAGTTTACGGGAGGACGAGCAGTACTTC.

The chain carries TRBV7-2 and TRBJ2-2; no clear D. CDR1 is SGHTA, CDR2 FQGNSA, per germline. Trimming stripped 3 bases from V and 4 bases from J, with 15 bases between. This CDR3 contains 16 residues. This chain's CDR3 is CASSFGPTTTTGELFF. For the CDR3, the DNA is TGTGCCAGCAGCTTTGGTCCGACCACAACCACCGGGGAGCTGTTTTTT.

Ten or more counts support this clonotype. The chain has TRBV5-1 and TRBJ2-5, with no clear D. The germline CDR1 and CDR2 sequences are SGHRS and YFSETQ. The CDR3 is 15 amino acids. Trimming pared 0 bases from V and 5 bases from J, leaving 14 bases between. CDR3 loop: CASSLGRADSETQYF. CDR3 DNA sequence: TGCGCCAGCAGCTTGGGTCGGGCAGACTCTGAGACCCAGTACTTC.

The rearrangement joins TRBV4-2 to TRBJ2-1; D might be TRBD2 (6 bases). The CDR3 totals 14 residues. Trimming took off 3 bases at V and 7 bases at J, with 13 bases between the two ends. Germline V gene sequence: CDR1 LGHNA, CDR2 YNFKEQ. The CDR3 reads CASSHGGTVNEQFF. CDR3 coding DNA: TGTGCCAGCAGCCACGGAGGGACGGTGAATGAGCAGTTCTTC.

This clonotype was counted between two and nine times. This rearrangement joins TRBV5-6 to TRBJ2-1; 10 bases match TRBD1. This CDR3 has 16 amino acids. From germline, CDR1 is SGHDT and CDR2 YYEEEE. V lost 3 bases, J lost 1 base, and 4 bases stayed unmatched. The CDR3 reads CASSSRDRGSYNEQFF. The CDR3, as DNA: TGTGCCAGCAGCTCCCGGGACAGGGGATCCTACAATGAGCAGTTCTTC.

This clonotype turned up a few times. The DNA for the CDR3 is TGTGCCAGCAGACCGGGGGAGGGACAGGGTCGGTATGGCTACACCTTC. Its translation: CASRPGEGQGRYGYTF. The chain has TRBV6-1 and TRBJ1-2, with TRBD1 matching 9 bases. Germline V gives CDR1 MNHNS, CDR2 SASEGT. J gave up 5 bases and V 6 bases, and 13 bases lay outside the gene matches. This CDR3 comprises 16 residues.

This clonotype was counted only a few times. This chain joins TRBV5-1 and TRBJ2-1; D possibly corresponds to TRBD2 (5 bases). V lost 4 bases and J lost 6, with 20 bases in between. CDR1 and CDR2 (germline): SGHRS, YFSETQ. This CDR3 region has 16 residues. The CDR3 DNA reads TGCGCCAGCAGCCTCAGTGCAGGACTTCTCCTCAATGAGCAGTTCTTC. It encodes CASSLSAGLLLNEQFF.

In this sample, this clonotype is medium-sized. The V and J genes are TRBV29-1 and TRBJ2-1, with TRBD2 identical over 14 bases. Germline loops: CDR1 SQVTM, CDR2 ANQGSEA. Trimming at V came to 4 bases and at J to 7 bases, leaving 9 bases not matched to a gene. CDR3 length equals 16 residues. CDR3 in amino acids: CSVAGLAGEMGNEQFF. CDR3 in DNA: TGCAGCGTTGCGGGACTAGCGGGAGAGATGGGTAATGAGCAGTTCTTC.

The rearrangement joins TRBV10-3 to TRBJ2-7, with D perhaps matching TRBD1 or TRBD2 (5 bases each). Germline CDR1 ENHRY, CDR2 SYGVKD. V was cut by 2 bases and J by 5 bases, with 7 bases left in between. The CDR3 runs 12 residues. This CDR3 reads CAISEGGDEQYF. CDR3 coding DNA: TGTGCCATCAGTGAGGGGGGAGACGAGCAGTACTTC.

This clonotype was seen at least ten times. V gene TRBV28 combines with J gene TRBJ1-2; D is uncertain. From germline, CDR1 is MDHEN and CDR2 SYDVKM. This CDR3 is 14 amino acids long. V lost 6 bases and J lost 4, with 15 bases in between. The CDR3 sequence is CASSNRAELYGYTF. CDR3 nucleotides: TGTGCCAGCAGCAATAGGGCAGAACTCTATGGCTACACCTTC.

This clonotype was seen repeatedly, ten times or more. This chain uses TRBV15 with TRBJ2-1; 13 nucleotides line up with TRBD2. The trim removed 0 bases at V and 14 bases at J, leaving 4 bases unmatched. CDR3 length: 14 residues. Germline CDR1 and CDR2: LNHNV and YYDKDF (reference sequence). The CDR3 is CATSREVTSGGEFF. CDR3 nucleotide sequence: TGTGCCACCAGCAGAGAAGTTACTAGCGGGGGGGAGTTCTTC. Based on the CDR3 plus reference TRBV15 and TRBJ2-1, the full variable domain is DAMVIQNPRYQVTQFGKPVTLSCSQTLNHNVMYWYQQKSSQAPKLLFHYYDKDFNNEADTPDNFQSRRPNTSFCFLDIRSPGLGDTAMYLCATSREVTSGGEFFGPGTRLTVL.

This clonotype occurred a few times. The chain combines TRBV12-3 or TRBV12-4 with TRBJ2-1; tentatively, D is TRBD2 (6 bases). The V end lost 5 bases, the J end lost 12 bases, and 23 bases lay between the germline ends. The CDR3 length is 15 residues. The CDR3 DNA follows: TGTGCCAGCAGTCTGTTAGCGGAGAGTCACCTTGGGCAGTTCTTC. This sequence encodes CASSLLAESHLGQFF.

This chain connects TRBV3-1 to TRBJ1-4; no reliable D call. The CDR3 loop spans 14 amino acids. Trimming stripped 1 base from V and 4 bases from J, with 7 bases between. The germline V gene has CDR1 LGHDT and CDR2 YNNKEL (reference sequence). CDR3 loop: CASSQARINEKLFF. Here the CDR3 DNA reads TGTGCCAGCAGCCAAGCACGGATTAATGAAAAACTGTTTTTT.

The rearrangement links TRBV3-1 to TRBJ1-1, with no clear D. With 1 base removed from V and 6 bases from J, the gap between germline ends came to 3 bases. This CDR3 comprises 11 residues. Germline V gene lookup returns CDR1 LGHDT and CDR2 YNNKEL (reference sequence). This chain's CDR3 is CASSQASEAFF. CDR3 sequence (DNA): TGTGCCAGCAGCCAAGCGTCTGAAGCTTTCTTT.

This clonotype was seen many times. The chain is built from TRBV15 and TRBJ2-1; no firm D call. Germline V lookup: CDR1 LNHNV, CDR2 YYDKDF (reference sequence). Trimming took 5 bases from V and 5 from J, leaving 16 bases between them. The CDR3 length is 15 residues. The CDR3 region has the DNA TGTGCCACCAGCCCGCGCCGGCGGAACGACAATGAGCAGTTCTTC. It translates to CATSPRRRNDNEQFF.

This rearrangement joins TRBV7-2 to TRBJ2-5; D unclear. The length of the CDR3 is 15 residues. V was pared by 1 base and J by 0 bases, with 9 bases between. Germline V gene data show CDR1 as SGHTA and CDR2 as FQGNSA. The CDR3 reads CASSLERRNQETQYF. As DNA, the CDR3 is TGTGCCAGCAGCTTAGAAAGGCGGAACCAAGAGACCCAGTACTTC.

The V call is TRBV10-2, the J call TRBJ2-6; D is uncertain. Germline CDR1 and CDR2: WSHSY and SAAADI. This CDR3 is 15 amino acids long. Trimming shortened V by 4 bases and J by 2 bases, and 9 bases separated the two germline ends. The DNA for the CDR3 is TGCGCCAGCAGTGTAGGCGAACCTGGGGCCAACGTCCTGACTTTC. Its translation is CASSVGEPGANVLTF.

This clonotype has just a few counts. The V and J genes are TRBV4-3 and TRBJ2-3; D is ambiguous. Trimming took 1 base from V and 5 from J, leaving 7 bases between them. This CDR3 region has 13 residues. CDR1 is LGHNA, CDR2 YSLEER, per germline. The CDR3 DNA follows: TGCGCCAGCAGCCAAGGACCGAAAGATACGCAGTATTTT. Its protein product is CASSQGPKDTQYF.

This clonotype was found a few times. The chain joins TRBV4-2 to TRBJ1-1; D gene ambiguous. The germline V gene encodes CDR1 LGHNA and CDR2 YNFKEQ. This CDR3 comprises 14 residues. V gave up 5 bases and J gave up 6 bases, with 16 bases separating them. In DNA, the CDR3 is TGTGCCAGCAGCTTCCTTGTAGGCGCCGCTGAAGCTTTCTTT. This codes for CASSFLVGAAEAFF.

The CDR3 bases are TGCGCCAGCAGCCAAGAAACACCAAGCGGGAGTGGCGGGGAGCTGTTTTTT. Amino acids: CASSQETPSGSGGELFF. The genes are TRBV4-3 and TRBJ2-2, with TRBD2 identical over 8 bases. CDR1 is LGHNA and CDR2 is YSLEER in the germline V gene. This CDR3 spans 17 amino acids. The J segment lost 7 bases and the V segment lost 0 bases, leaving 10 bases of the junction unmatched.

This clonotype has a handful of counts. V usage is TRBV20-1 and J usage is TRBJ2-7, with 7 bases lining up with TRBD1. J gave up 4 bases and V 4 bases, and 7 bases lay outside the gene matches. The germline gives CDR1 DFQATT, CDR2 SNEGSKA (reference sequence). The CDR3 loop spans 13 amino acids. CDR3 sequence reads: CSATGTATYEQYF. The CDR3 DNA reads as TGCAGTGCTACTGGGACAGCTACATACGAGCAGTACTTC.